This is a list of T cell receptor beta chains from one sample in a study of T cell repertoires in aging, cancer and after chemotherapy. Using its own MiXCR run on the multiplex PCR reads, TCRdb lists one record per CDR3 protein. The sample carries around 1,600 distinct CDR3 sequences, around a fifth recorded once. The sample was blood. The receptors were gathered from a human donor with a solid tumor. Both conserved end residues are part of each CDR3. Fields, in order: V gene, D gene, J gene, clone size, CDR3 DNA, CDR3 protein. D genes are given only for firm matches. Rows give clone size only sometimes, using once, few, many, or a class for an expanded clone.

>TRBV11-2|TRBD1|TRBJ2-7|NA
TGTGCCAGCAGCTCGATGCCCGGGGACAGGGGAGAGGAGCAGTACTTC
CASSSMPGDRGEEQYF
>TRBV6-1|NA|TRBJ2-7|medium-sized
TGTGCCAGCAGTACCGCCTACGAGCAGTACTTC
CASSTAYEQYF
>TRBV7-3|TRBD2|TRBJ2-1|NA
TGTGCCAGCAGCTCACGGGGGGGCGGGGGTCTTAGCTCCTACAATGAGCAGTTCTTC
CASSSRGGGGLSSYNEQFF
>TRBV7-2|NA|TRBJ2-7|medium-sized
TGTGCCAGCAGCCTTACGGTGGACATTCCCGAGCAGTACTTC
CASSLTVDIPEQYF
>TRBV6-5|NA|TRBJ1-1|large
TGTGCCAGCAGTTACGTGGGGTCGGGAACTGAAGCTTTCTTT
CASSYVGSGTEAFF
>TRBV12-3/TRBV12-4|NA|TRBJ2-6|medium-sized
TGTGCCAGCAGTTTCCTAGGGAGCTCTGGGGCCAACGTCCTGACTTTC
CASSFLGSSGANVLTF
>TRBV7-2|TRBD2|TRBJ2-1|NA
TGTGCCAGCAGCTTAAAGGTAGCGGGGACTTTCTCCTACAATGAGCAGTTCTTC
CASSLKVAGTFSYNEQFF
>TRBV5-4|TRBD1|TRBJ2-3|few
TGTGCCAGCAGCCGCACCGGACAGGGAAGCACAGATACGCAGTATTTT
CASSRTGQGSTDTQYF
>TRBV6-6|NA|TRBJ1-1|few
TGTGCCAGCAGGTTGACAAGAGGGGCTAACACTGAAGCTTTCTTT
CASRLTRGANTEAFF
>TRBV30|TRBD1|TRBJ1-4|large
TGTGCCTGGAGTGTACTTGGGACAGGGGATGAAAAACTGTTTTTT
CAWSVLGTGDEKLFF
>TRBV6-4|TRBD1|TRBJ2-1|few
TGTGCCAGCAGTGACGGGACAGGGGGCAATGAGCAGTTCTTC
CASSDGTGGNEQFF
>TRBV5-6|NA|TRBJ1-6|few
TGTGCCAGCAGCTTGGGAGGGATTCTTCTCTCACCCCTCCACTTT
CASSLGGILLSPLHF
>TRBV4-1|NA|TRBJ2-5|few
TGCGCCAGCAGCCAAGATCGGGCCTTC
CASSQDRAF
>TRBV10-1|NA|TRBJ1-2|large
TGCGCCAGCAGTGATTACAGCAACTATGGCTACACCTTC
CASSDYSNYGYTF
>TRBV27|TRBD1|TRBJ1-4|medium-sized
TGTGCCACCAAACGACAGGGGGCGATTAATGAAAAACTGTTTTTT
CATKRQGAINEKLFF
>TRBV19|TRBD1|TRBJ1-4|NA
TGTGCCAGTAGTAGCTGGACAGGGAATGAAAAACTGTTTTTT
CASSSWTGNEKLFF
>TRBV6-1|NA|TRBJ2-2|large
TGTGCCAGCTCCGTTACCGGGCCTAACACCGGGGAGCTGTTTTTT
CASSVTGPNTGELFF
>TRBV6-6|NA|TRBJ2-3|medium-sized
TGTGCCACCAATGATGTCCATGACCCTGCCCCCACAGATACGCAGTATTTT
CATNDVHDPAPTDTQYF
>TRBV29-1|NA|TRBJ2-3|large
TGCAGCGTGGCCAACAGTCAGACACCCGCAGATACGCAGTATTTT
CSVANSQTPADTQYF
>TRBV20-1|TRBD1|TRBJ1-2|few
TGCAGTGCTAGGCCCGGGACAGGGGACTATGGCTACACCTTC
CSARPGTGDYGYTF
>TRBV20-1|TRBD2|TRBJ2-3|NA
TGCAGTGCAAAACCCGGGACTAGTGAGAGAGATACGCAGTATTTT
CSAKPGTSERDTQYF
>TRBV12-3/TRBV12-4|NA|TRBJ1-5|medium-sized
TGTGCCAGCAGTTTAATGGTAGGGGAGAATCGGCCCCAGCATTTT
CASSLMVGENRPQHF
>TRBV6-5|TRBD1|TRBJ1-3|large
TGTGCCAGCAGTTACCGGGACAGGGGTCTCGGAAACACCATATATTTT
CASSYRDRGLGNTIYF
>TRBV6-6|TRBD1|TRBJ2-1|medium-sized
TGTGCCAGCAGTTACAATTCGGGACAGGCTTACAATGAGCAGTTCTTC
CASSYNSGQAYNEQFF
>TRBV7-7|TRBD1|TRBJ2-5|medium-sized
TGTGCTAGCAGCCCACAGGGGACCAGCCAAGAGACCCAGTACTTC
CASSPQGTSQETQYF
>TRBV6-4|TRBD2|TRBJ2-3|NA
TGTGCCAGCAGTGACTCGACTAGCGGTATAACTAGCACAGATACGCAGTATTTT
CASSDSTSGITSTDTQYF
>TRBV5-4|TRBD1|TRBJ1-4|medium-sized
TGTGCCAGCAGCGCCGACAGGGGTAGAGGTGAAAAACTGTTTTTT
CASSADRGRGEKLFF
>TRBV25-1|NA|TRBJ1-2|few
TGTGCCAGCAGTGAAGGGGGCAACTATGGCTACACCTTC
CASSEGGNYGYTF
>TRBV6-5|TRBD1|TRBJ1-6|medium-sized
TGTGCCAGCAGTCGCCCGGGACAGGGGAATTCACCCCTCCACTTT
CASSRPGQGNSPLHF
>TRBV6-5|NA|TRBJ2-5|few
TGTGCCAGCAGCCGGACAGTTCAAGAGACCCAGTACTTC
CASSRTVQETQYF
>TRBV30|NA|TRBJ1-5|large
TGTGCCTGTCAGGGAAGGCTCGATCAGCCCCAGCATTTT
CACQGRLDQPQHF
>TRBV13|TRBD1|TRBJ2-7|medium-sized
TGTGCCAGCAGCTTTGGGACAGGGTCCTCCTACGAGCAGTACTTC
CASSFGTGSSYEQYF
>TRBV20-1|TRBD1|TRBJ1-1|medium-sized
TGCAGTGCTAGAGACGACAGGGGGCACACTGAAGCTTTCTTT
CSARDDRGHTEAFF
>TRBV27|TRBD1|TRBJ1-2|large
TGTGCCAGCACCCCCGGACAGGGGAGTGGCTACACCTTC
CASTPGQGSGYTF
>TRBV19|TRBD2|TRBJ2-3|NA
TGTGCCAGTAGTTCTAGCGGAGGCACAGATACGCAGTATTTT
CASSSSGGTDTQYF
>TRBV10-1|TRBD2|TRBJ2-3|medium-sized
TGCGCCAGCAGTGAATCCCTAGCGGGAGGGGATACGCAGTATTTT
CASSESLAGGDTQYF
>TRBV6-5|TRBD2|TRBJ2-3|large
TGTGCCAGCAGACGCCCGGGACTAGCGGGCACAGATACGCAGTATTTT
CASRRPGLAGTDTQYF